The 15 T cell receptor beta chains below were found in one sample sequenced in a study of vaccination and CD4 T cells after COVID-19. MiXCR was run by TCRdb on the PCR reads, yielding one entry per CDR3 protein. The sample shows some 18,000 distinct CDR3 sequences, about 60% of them seen only once. The material was CD4+ T cells from blood, obtained after SARS-CoV-2 vaccination. These receptors came from a human donor who had recovered from COVID-19.

This clonotype has just a few counts. This rearrangement joins TRBV7-2 to TRBJ2-3, with D perhaps TRBD2 (6 bases). From germline, CDR1 is SGHTA and CDR2 FQGNSA. This CDR3 is built from 15 residues. Trimming left V 5 bases short and J 4 bases short, with 16 bases between. The DNA of the CDR3 is TGTGCCAGCAGCCACGCGGGACCCGCGGCAGATACGCAGTATTTT. Encoded protein: CASSHAGPAADTQYF. Using reference TRBV7-2 and TRBJ2-3 for the parts outside the CDR3, the full variable domain is GAGVSQSPSNKVTEKGKDVELRCDPISGHTALYWYRQSLGQGLEFLIYFQGNSAPDKSGLPSDRFSAERTGGSVSTLTIQRTQQEDSAVYLCASSHAGPAADTQYFGPGTRLTVL.

The chain uses TRBV5-4 and TRBJ2-1; the D is unclear. Trimming took off 2 bases at V and 5 bases at J, with 14 bases between the two ends. The germline gives CDR1 SGHNT, CDR2 YYREEE (reference sequence). The CDR3 extends over 15 amino acids. CDR3 residues: CASSFSLVQNNEQFF. In DNA, the CDR3 is TGTGCCAGCAGCTTTTCCTTGGTGCAAAACAATGAGCAGTTCTTC. Drawing the rest from reference TRBV5-4 and TRBJ2-1, the complete variable domain is ETGVTQSPTHLIKTRGQQVTLRCSSQSGHNTVSWYQQALGQGPQFIFQYYREEENGRGNFPPRFSGLQFPNYSSELNVNALELDDSALYLCASSFSLVQNNEQFFGPGTRLTVL.

The chain recombines TRBV20-1 with TRBJ2-3; 14 bases match TRBD2. V lost 0 bases, J lost 7 bases, and 9 bases stayed unmatched. The CDR3 spans 17 residues. Germline loops: CDR1 DFQATT, CDR2 SNEGSKA (reference sequence). CDR3 residues: CSARDGGTSGSFYTQYF. For the CDR3, the DNA is TGCAGTGCTAGAGATGGTGGGACTAGCGGGAGTTTTTATACGCAGTATTTT.

The gene calls are TRBV10-3 and TRBJ1-3; TRBD1 matches 12 bases. CDR3 size: 14 residues. The ends lost 9 bases at V and 8 bases at J; junction bases unmatched: 8. Germline CDR1 and CDR2: ENHRY and SYGVKD. CDR3 sequence: CAMRPGQGADTIYF. The CDR3 nucleotides read TGTGCCATGAGACCGGGACAGGGGGCGGACACCATATATTTT.

This clonotype has just a few counts. This rearrangement joins TRBV20-1 to TRBJ2-1; 7 nucleotides line up with TRBD2. The CDR3 extends over 13 amino acids. Per germline, CDR1 DFQATT and CDR2 SNEGSKA (reference sequence). V was pared by 5 bases and J by 0 bases, with 1 base of the junction left unmatched. CDR3 in amino acids: CSAGGGSYNEQFF. The CDR3 region has the DNA TGCAGTGCTGGCGGGGGCTCCTACAATGAGCAGTTCTTC.

The chain links TRBV5-6 to TRBJ2-5, with no clear D. Trimming cost V 3 bases and J 5 bases, with 20 bases left between them. Germline V gene sequence: CDR1 SGHDT, CDR2 YYEEEE. CDR3 size: 16 residues. CDR3: CASSSPSLKVVETQYF. DNA for the CDR3: TGTGCCAGCAGCTCCCCCTCTCTCAAGGTGGTCGAGACCCAGTACTTC. Full variable domain (rest looked up from reference TRBV5-6 and TRBJ2-5): DAGVTQSPTHLIKTRGQQVTLRCSPKSGHDTVSWYQQALGQGPQFIFQYYEEEERQRGNFPDRFSGHQFPNYSSELNVNALLLGDSALYLCASSSPSLKVVETQYFGPGTRLLVL.

In its sample, this clonotype was seen once. The rearrangement links TRBV18 to TRBJ1-6; D ambiguous. The ends were cut back, 2 bases at V and 7 bases at J, with 15 bases in the middle. CDR1 and CDR2 from the germline V gene are KGHSH and LQKENI. The CDR3 is 16 residues long. CDR3 in amino acids: CASSPEGITKNSPLHF. CDR3 sequence (DNA): TGTGCCAGCTCACCAGAGGGAATCACGAAGAATTCACCCCTCCACTTT.

The CDR3 loop is CATHGQGNVGTEAFF. CDR3 sequence (DNA): TGTGCCACCCACGGACAGGGCAATGTGGGCACTGAAGCTTTCTTT. This chain joins TRBV10-3 and TRBJ1-1, with 8 bases lining up with TRBD1. The V segment lost 10 bases and the J segment 4 bases; nucleotides outside the gene matches: 14. Germline V gene sequence: CDR1 ENHRY, CDR2 SYGVKD. CDR3 length: 15 amino acids.

This chain links TRBV19 with TRBJ1-2, with a tentative D call TRBD1 (5 bases). V gave up 5 bases and J gave up 3 bases, with 16 bases separating them. This CDR3 has 15 residues. In germline, CDR1 is LNHDA, CDR2 SQIVND (reference sequence). This CDR3 is CASSLYGAADYGYTF. The CDR3 DNA follows: TGTGCCAGTAGTCTATACGGGGCGGCTGACTATGGCTACACCTTC.

This clonotype was counted only a few times. V is TRBV27 and J is TRBJ2-7; TRBD2 agrees at 12 bases. Germline V gives CDR1 MNHEY, CDR2 SMNVEV (reference sequence). V shed 6 bases and J 2 bases; nucleotides not matched to a gene: 17. This CDR3 is 19 amino acids long. The CDR3 loop reads CASSKNSPGLAGLTYEQYF. The DNA for the CDR3 is TGTGCCAGCAGCAAGAACTCTCCGGGACTAGCGGGCTTAACCTACGAGCAGTACTTC.

The rearrangement uses TRBV5-4 and TRBJ2-3, with TRBD2 matching 14 bases. J lost 5 bases, V lost 4 bases, and 6 bases had no gene match. Germline values: CDR1 SGHNT, CDR2 YYREEE (reference sequence). This CDR3 contains 16 residues. CDR3 protein: CASSTTSGRALDTQYF. The CDR3, as DNA: TGTGCCAGCAGCACGACTAGCGGGAGGGCCTTAGATACGCAGTATTTT.

The chain links TRBV30 to TRBJ1-5, with D possibly matching TRBD1 (5 bases). The CDR3 has 13 amino acids. With 3 bases removed from V and 6 bases from J, the gap between germline ends came to 12 bases. The germline gives CDR1 GTSNPN, CDR2 SVGIG (reference sequence). The CDR3, as DNA: TGTGCCTGGAGAGGGCAGGGCGGTCAGCCCCAGCATTTT. This gives the protein CAWRGQGGQPQHF.

V is TRBV15 and J is TRBJ2-3, with TRBD2 matching 11 bases. Germline CDR1 and CDR2: LNHNV and YYDKDF (reference sequence). J was trimmed by 3 bases and V by 4 bases; bases with no gene match: 9. The CDR3 runs 17 residues. The CDR3 region has the DNA TGTGCCACCAGCAAGAAATTAGCGGGAGGGCCAACAGATACGCAGTATTTT. Its protein product is CATSKKLAGGPTDTQYF.

J is TRBJ1-5 and V is TRBV7-9, with a tentative D call TRBD1 (5 bases). The ends were cut back, 1 base at V and 7 bases at J, with 8 bases in the middle. CDR3 length: 13 amino acids. Germline V lookup: CDR1 SEHNR, CDR2 FQNEAQ (reference sequence). CDR3 sequence (DNA): TGTGCCAGCAGCTTAGGCTCAGGGCAGCCCCAGCATTTT. Protein: CASSLGSGQPQHF.

This clonotype was counted a few times. This sequence joins TRBV19 and TRBJ2-7, with D tentatively TRBD1 (6 bases). This CDR3 contains 14 residues. Trimming cost V 3 bases and J 5 bases, with 14 bases left between them. Germline lookup yields CDR1 LNHDA and CDR2 SQIVND (reference sequence). The CDR3 region is CASSIQGYNDEQYF. The CDR3 DNA follows: TGTGCCAGTAGTATTCAGGGGTATAATGACGAGCAGTACTTC.